This T cell receptor beta chain was sequenced in a study of T cell clones after liver transplantation. Study as a whole: HCV positivity affected three of eight recipients; the rest lacked autoimmune or viral indications. Notes on the study in general: The donor-reactive repertoire was only partly measurable in a couple of subjects, lacking donor cells. Compared with third party-reactive sequences, donor-reactive ones declined more, independent of withdrawal success.

With respect to this clone: Its antigen remains unknown.

TCRdb keeps only in-frame clones here, not all; method: immunoSEQ multiplex PCR. The data contain around 100,000 clones, around 80% of them singletons. This CDR3 comprises 12 residues. Per the germline V gene, CDR1 is MDHEN and CDR2 is SYDVKM. The source of this sequence is a human patient who received a liver transplant. Some T cells may arise from the graft donor. The rearrangement links TRBV28 to TRBJ2-7; tentatively, D is TRBD1 or TRBD2 (5 bases each). The DNA end favors TRBJ2-5, so the J call may be wrong. The sample in question was CD4+ T cells from blood, obtained around 44 months after liver transplant. CDR3: CASSSLGQTQYF. The CDR3 DNA follows: TGTGCCAGCAGTTCCCTGGGACAGACCCAGTACTTC.